This is a list of T cell receptor beta chains from one sample in a study of T cell clonotyping in hematopoietic cell transplantation. Assay used: immunoSEQ multiplex PCR; TCRdb lists only in-frame clones, some missing. There are 30,000 to 40,000 clones in the sample; 90% to 95% occur only once, and 1.5% to 2% lies in the top ten. The material sequenced was peripheral blood mononuclear cells, taken before stem cell transplant. All receptors derive from a man aged 40-55 years with chronic myeloid leukemia. Some clones in this sample may be carry-over from other donors' samples. Both conserved end residues are trimmed from each CDR3. D genes are given only for firm matches. The listing skips clone size in some rows; elsewhere it reads once, few, many or a size class.

>-|TRBJ2-3|TRBV27|TRBD1
ASSFGPPGQGGDTQY
>-|TRBJ1-2|TRBV4-2|-
ASSLGYGYT
>-|TRBJ1-1|TRBV4-1|-
ASSQGRPGGGTEAF
>-|TRBJ2-5|TRBV4-2|TRBD2
ASSQDESGKETQY
>-|TRBJ2-7|TRBV7-6|TRBD2
ASSLVLAGAPHEQY
>-|TRBJ1-6|TRBV28|TRBD1
ASESGQVYNSPLH
>once|TRBJ1-2|TRBV30|-
AWSVQGGNYGYT
>-|TRBJ1-4|TRBV29-1|TRBD1
SVRGQGSDEKLF
>-|TRBJ2-2|TRBV7-3|TRBD2
ASSSNGGGAGELF
>-|TRBJ2-5|TRBV30|TRBD1
AWTVFQGAGETQY
>-|TRBJ1-6|TRBV4-3|-
ASSLTGSPLH
>once|TRBJ2-5|TRBV9|-
ASSPTGSQETQY